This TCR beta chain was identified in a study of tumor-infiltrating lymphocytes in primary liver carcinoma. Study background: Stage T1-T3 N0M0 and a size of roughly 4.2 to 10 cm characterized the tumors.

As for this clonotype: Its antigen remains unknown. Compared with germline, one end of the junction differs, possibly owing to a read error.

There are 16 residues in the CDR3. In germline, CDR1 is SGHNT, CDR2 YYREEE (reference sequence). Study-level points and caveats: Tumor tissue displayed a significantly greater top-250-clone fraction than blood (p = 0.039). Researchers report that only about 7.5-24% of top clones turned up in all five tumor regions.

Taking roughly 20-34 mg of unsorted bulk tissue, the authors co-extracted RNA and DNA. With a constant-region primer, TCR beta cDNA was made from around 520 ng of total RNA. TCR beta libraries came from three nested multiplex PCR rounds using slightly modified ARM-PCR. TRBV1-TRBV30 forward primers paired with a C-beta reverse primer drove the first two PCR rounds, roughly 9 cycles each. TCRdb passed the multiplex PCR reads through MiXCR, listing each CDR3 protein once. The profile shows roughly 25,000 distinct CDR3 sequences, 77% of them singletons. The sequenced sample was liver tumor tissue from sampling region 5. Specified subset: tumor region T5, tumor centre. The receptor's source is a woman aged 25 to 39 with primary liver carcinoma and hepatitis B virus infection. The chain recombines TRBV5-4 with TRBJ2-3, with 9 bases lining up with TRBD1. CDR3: CASSLGQDRGTDTQYF. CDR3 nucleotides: TGTGCCAGTAGCTTGGGGCAGGACAGGGGAACAGATACGCAGTATTTT.